This T cell receptor beta chain stems from a study of shared clonotypes between healthy human individuals. The V gene's germline CDR1 is SNHLY and CDR2 FYNNEI. The CDR3 runs 12 residues. V dropped 5 bases and J dropped 4 bases, with 6 bases sitting between them. This clone appeared a single time. The sample contains more than one DNA sequence encoding this CDR3. Profiling relied on immunoSEQ multiplex PCR, and the TCRdb table lists in-frame clones only, not all of them. The table shows roughly 1,600,000 clones, with approximately 98.5% occurring only once. All participating donors were Caucasian adults from Nashville, Tennessee.

The clonotype originates from a young man in good health. The sequenced material came from naive CD4+ T cells sorted from blood. Subset defined: CD45RA+ positively selected. V is TRBV2 and J is TRBJ1-5; D is unclear. CDR3 sequence (DNA): TGTGCCAGCAGTCGAGGGAATCAGCCCCAGCATTTT. It translates to CASSRGNQPQHF.